This T cell receptor beta chain was recovered during a study of blood T cells in healthy people across ages. Study-wide results and limits: A strong correlation between TCR beta diversity and naive T cell percentage was seen. A roughly linear fall in TCR beta diversity per million T cells was seen with increasing age.

Sample-barcoded 5' priming and a J-beta primer mix drove a second PCR of roughly 6 to 12 cycles. A template-switch adaptor containing 12 random nucleotides labeled each cDNA molecule. TCRdb re-called the 5' RACE reads with MiXCR, one entry per CDR3 protein. The table has more than 1,400,000 distinct CDR3 sequences, 40% to 50% seen once. A note on this clonotype: Its target is not known.

The receptor was isolated from a woman between 18 and 29 years old in good health. The material sequenced was blood.

CDR3 sequence: CASREEGVPNTEAFF. Here the CDR3 DNA reads TGCGCCAGCAGAGAGGAAGGGGTCCCGAACACTGAAGCTTTCTTT. The rearrangement uses TRBV10-2 and TRBJ1-1; tentatively, D is TRBD1 (5 bases). CDR1 is WSHSY and CDR2 is SAAADI in the germline V gene. This CDR3 is built from 15 residues. Trimming shortened V by 6 bases and J by 1 base, and 15 bases separated the two germline ends.